This T cell receptor (beta chain) appears in the sequencing data of a study of beta chain features in type 1 diabetes (dated by TCRdb to the late 2010s). Some background on the complete study: No differences in mean age, gender distribution, total cell number or subset yield were found between patients and healthy donors. A total of around 110,000,000 sorted cells were examined across all samples, and RNA yield correlated strongly with the number of cells per subset. The study compared TCRB repertoires of sorted circulating CD4+ T cell subsets between recently diagnosed type 1 diabetes patients and matched healthy donors. Regulatory and stem cell-like memory subsets were obtained from only 8 patients and roughly 8 healthy donors, while naive and central memory subsets were obtained from all 30 or so donors. Findings and caveats that apply to the study as a whole: Because cDNA was sequenced instead of genomic DNA, activated cells with high expression could be over-represented, although the groups did not differ in activation or CD3 levels. Naive, central memory and regulatory TCRB repertoires appeared more similar among patients than among healthy donors. Because small numbers of individuals were included in the HLA sub-analyses, any influence of HLA type on TCRB rearrangement was left unresolved. PCR might favor shorter templates, but patient and control samples were amplified and corrected together, so any skew would affect both groups equally. Type 1 diabetes patients showed a moderate but significant shortening of TCRB CDR3 length in all four CD4+ subsets. At VDJ recombination sites, type 1 diabetes patients had fewer insertions and more deleted nucleotides, which implies abnormalities in thymic rearrangement.

Each donor gave one peripheral blood draw, approximately 110 mL on average, collected into heparinised tubes. Naive, central memory, regulatory and stem cell-like memory CD4+ T cells were sorted on a BD FACSAria II using a panel including CD45RO, CCR7, CD25, CD127, CD95 and CD27. A purity above 95% was achieved for all sorted populations. PBMCs were isolated right away by Lymphoprep density gradient centrifugation and were stained directly, without culture. So that batch effects would be minimized, each experiment stained and sorted samples in pairs, pairing one healthy donor with one patient. The CDR3 has 15 amino acids, counting the end cysteine and phenylalanine. Of the read, only the CDR3 DNA is kept; its 45 bases are in frame from base 1. The junction shows trimming of 3 bases on V and 10 bases on J, and the gene matches do not reach 8 bases of it. CDR1 and CDR2 are read off the germline V gene as SNHLY and FYNNEI.

Comment on this clone: The antigen it binds to is not known. Base qualities were left out, and no much larger clone turns up one base away.

The High Capacity cDNA Reverse Transcription Kit was used to reverse transcribe all of the isolated RNA, meaning that expressed TCRB transcripts were what got sequenced. Deep immunoSEQ sequencing was applied to naive, central memory and regulatory T cell samples, giving an average of about 3.8 million total reads per sample. Sorted cells were lysed in RLT buffer and RNA was extracted with DNase-treated RNeasy Micro or Mini kits, depending on cell number. Each cell subset was processed on its own to prevent cross-contamination, while patient and healthy donor samples were processed together. TCRB sequences were amplified from cDNA with the immunoSEQ multiplex PCR, producing 87-bp fragments spanning the CDR3 region. Amplicons were sequenced on the Illumina HiSeq platform. The original methods were these. Synthetic template baselines were used to correct PCR bias computationally, reads within Hamming distance 2 were collapsed together, and singletons that could not be merged were discarded. By aligning reads against IMGT, V, D and J genes, CDR3 length, and insertions or deletions at six rearrangement sites were assigned. Within each subset, clonotype counts were normalized to sorted cell number, after which true diversity and Gini coefficients were computed with the tcR R package. The overlap coefficient, calculated on TCRB nucleotide sequences, was used to measure repertoire sharing. This is the immuneACCESS table as TCRdb keeps it, with only in-frame sequences that have V and J called. A part of the clones is gone; compared with another copy, unresolved V genes explain less than half, and the rest is unexplained. Clone size and V and J calls were adopted from that table, with D and trimming inferred from the DNA. The sample table shows over 25,000 clones, and roughly 50% are seen once. The ten largest clones take up around 1.6% of the sample.

Sequenced sample: Tregs from blood. The cell subset or site label on this specimen signifies: regulatory CD4+ T cells. Here the chain combines TRBV2 and TRBJ2-1; 11 central bases correspond to TRBD2. The clonotype originates from a woman under 30 with type 1 diabetes. The CDR3 amino acid sequence is: CASSDQLAGVGEQFF. The sequenced DNA: TGTGCCAGCAGTGACCAACTAGCGGGAGTGGGGGAGCAGTTCTTC.